Each of the 25 T cell receptor beta chains below was sequenced from the same sample in a study of T cell responses to AZD1222 COVID-19 vaccine. The method was immunoSEQ multiplex PCR; TCRdb's version includes in-frame clones alone and lacks a portion of them. The sample records about 72,000 clones, more than 75% being singletons. The source material was peripheral blood, sampled on day 0 of AZD1222 vaccination. The receptors stem from an adult in good health.

This clone was picked up one time. The rearrangement uses TRBV24-1 and TRBJ2-3; possible D gene TRBD1, 5 bases. With 9 bases removed from V and 0 bases from J, the gap between germline ends came to 15 bases. CDR1 and CDR2 from the germline V gene are KGHDR and SFDVKD. The CDR3 sequence is 15 residues long. Here the CDR3 reads CATSTEKASTDTQYF. DNA for the CDR3: TGTGCCACCTCGACAGAAAAGGCTAGCACAGATACGCAGTATTTT.

This sequence joins TRBV29-1 and TRBJ1-2; 9 bases line up with TRBD1. Germline CDR1 SQVTM, CDR2 ANQGSEA. CDR3 length: 15 amino acids. With V trimmed by 7 bases and J by 6 bases, 15 bases remained unmatched. CDR3 nucleotide sequence: TGCAGCGCCACCCCGGGACAGGGTTATGTGGATGGCTACACCTTC. Protein sequence: CSATPGQGYVDGYTF.

The table lists this clone with a count of one. This CDR3 reads CASSFGGGQYNEQFF. DNA of the CDR3: TGCGCCAGCAGCTTTGGAGGGGGCCAATACAATGAGCAGTTCTTC. This sequence joins TRBV5-1 and TRBJ2-1; a weak D match, TRBD1 (7 bases). Trimming cost V 2 bases and J 4 bases, with 13 bases left between them. Germline V gives CDR1 SGHRS, CDR2 YFSETQ. The CDR3 covers 15 residues.

The V and J genes are TRBV7-2 and TRBJ2-7, with 10 positions matching TRBD2. Germline V gene sequence: CDR1 SGHTA, CDR2 FQGNSA. The CDR3 covers 15 residues. J lost 1 base, V lost 5 bases, and 5 bases had no gene match. This CDR3 is CASSIHSGGSYEQYF. DNA of the CDR3: TGTGCCAGCAGCATACATAGCGGGGGGTCCTACGAGCAGTACTTC. Based on the CDR3 plus reference TRBV7-2 and TRBJ2-7, the full variable domain is GAGVSQSPSNKVTEKGKDVELRCDPISGHTALYWYRQSLGQGLEFLIYFQGNSAPDKSGLPSDRFSAERTGGSVSTLTIQRTQQEDSAVYLCASSIHSGGSYEQYFGPGTRLTVT.

V and J are TRBV7-8 and TRBJ1-2; a weak D match, TRBD1 (6 bases). Germline CDR1 SGHVS, CDR2 FQNEAQ. V was trimmed by 2 bases and J by 1 base, leaving 11 bases between them. CDR3 length: 15 amino acids. The CDR3 bases are TGTGCCAGCAGCTTAATGGCAGGGGATAACTATGGCTACACCTTC. Translating it yields CASSLMAGDNYGYTF. The whole variable domain, filled in from reference TRBV7-8 and TRBJ1-2, reads GAGVSQSPRYKVAKRGQDVALRCDPISGHVSLFWYQQALGQGPEFLTYFQNEAQLDKSGLPSDRFFAERPEGSVSTLKIQRTQQEDSAVYLCASSLMAGDNYGYTFGSGTRLTVV.

The rearrangement uses TRBV11-2 and TRBJ1-2, with 7 bases matching TRBD1. J gave up 7 bases and V 4 bases, and 12 bases lay outside the gene matches. This CDR3 has 15 residues. Germline CDR1 reads SGHAT; CDR2 reads FQNNGV. Here the CDR3 reads CASSSTGLTQGGYTF. As DNA, the CDR3 is TGTGCCAGCAGCTCGACAGGGCTCACACAGGGTGGCTACACCTTC. Complete variable domain (other parts from reference TRBV11-2 and TRBJ1-2): EAGVAQSPRYKIIEKRQSVAFWCNPISGHATLYWYQQILGQGPKLLIQFQNNGVVDDSQLPKDRFSAERLKGVDSTLKIQPAKLEDSAVYLCASSSTGLTQGGYTFGSGTRLTVV.

V and J are TRBV12-3 or TRBV12-4 and TRBJ1-6, with D hard to call. CDR3 length equals 13 residues. V gave up 4 bases and J gave up 5 bases, with 6 bases separating them. The CDR3 nucleotides read TGTGCCAGCAGTTCAGGAGATAATTCACCCCTCCACTTT. The encoded protein is CASSSGDNSPLHF.

V gene TRBV2 combines with J gene TRBJ1-6; a weak D match, TRBD1 (5 bases). The CDR3 has 15 residues. CDR1 and CDR2 from the germline V gene are SNHLY and FYNNEI. Trimming removed 3 bases from V and 3 bases from J, with 9 bases in between. The CDR3, as DNA: TGTGCCAGCAGTGACGAGGGGTTCTATAATTCACCCCTCCACTTT. It translates to CASSDEGFYNSPLHF.

The V call is TRBV6-6, the J call TRBJ1-1; 7 nucleotides align to TRBD1. The germline V gene has CDR1 MNHNY and CDR2 SVGAGI (reference sequence). This CDR3 comprises 13 residues. V lost 2 bases to trimming and J lost 6 bases; unmatched junction nucleotides: 3. CDR3 sequence reads: CASSYKGAAEAFF. The CDR3 DNA sequence: TGTGCCAGCAGTTACAAGGGGGCGGCTGAAGCTTTCTTT.

The V and J genes are TRBV5-1 and TRBJ1-1; D gene uncertain. Germline CDR1 and CDR2: SGHRS and YFSETQ. V shed 0 bases and J shed 1 base, with 10 bases lying between them. This CDR3 spans 15 amino acids. The CDR3 protein is CASSLVGRGNTEAFF. CDR3 bases: TGCGCCAGCAGCTTGGTCGGCCGTGGGAACACTGAAGCTTTCTTT.

This clone was seen a single time. The genes are TRBV12-3 or TRBV12-4 and TRBJ1-2; 9 bases match TRBD1. The V and J ends lost 6 bases and 7 bases, in that order; junction bases with no gene match: 6. There are 13 residues in the CDR3. The CDR3: CASRRDRDVGYTF. The CDR3 DNA is TGTGCCAGCAGACGGGACAGGGATGTTGGCTACACCTTC.

The V gene is TRBV21-1, the J gene TRBJ1-3. TRBV21-1 is termed a pseudogene. The CDR3 spans 16 residues. CDR3 in amino acids: CASSKEDGNSGNTIYF. CDR3 nucleotides: TGTGCCAGCAGCAAAGAGGACGGAAACTCTGGAAACACCATATATTTT.

The CDR3, as DNA: TGTGCCACCAGCAAAGAATTCCAAACTGACGAGCAGTACTTC. This encodes CATSKEFQTDEQYF. V is TRBV15 and J is TRBJ2-7; D not resolved. This CDR3 spans 14 amino acids. The V and J ends lost 4 bases and 5 bases respectively, with 15 bases between them. Germline assignment: CDR1 LNHNV and CDR2 YYDKDF (reference sequence).

The chain combines TRBV20-1 with TRBJ2-1, with D perhaps given as TRBD1 or TRBD2 (5 bases each). Trimming took off 6 bases at V and 10 bases at J, with 13 bases between the two ends. Per germline, CDR1 DFQATT and CDR2 SNEGSKA (reference sequence). The CDR3 extends over 11 amino acids. The CDR3 spells CSARPGPEQFF. The DNA of the CDR3 is TGCAGTGCGCGTCCGGGACCAGAGCAGTTCTTC.

This rearrangement joins TRBV6-5 to TRBJ2-3, with TRBD2 as a possible D gene (6 bases). CDR1 is MNHEY and CDR2 is SVGAGI in the germline V gene. V shed 7 bases and J shed 6 bases, with 14 bases lying between them. This CDR3 contains 13 residues. The CDR3 coding sequence is TGTGCCAGCACCCTCCGGGAGCCGGATACGCAGTATTTT. Its protein is CASTLREPDTQYF.

The chain combines TRBV7-2 with TRBJ1-6; D is undetermined. CDR3 size: 15 residues. CDR1 SGHTA and CDR2 FQGNSA come from the germline V gene. Between the trimmed V and J ends, which lost 4 bases and 6 bases, there was a span of 13 bases. The CDR3 sequence: CASSSQSTGNSPLHF. CDR3 sequence (DNA): TGTGCCAGCAGCTCACAAAGCACGGGTAATTCACCCCTCCACTTT.

This sequence joins TRBV18 and TRBJ1-1; D is unresolved. The CDR3 has 13 residues. V lost 3 bases and J lost 12, with 17 bases in between. From germline, CDR1 is KGHSH and CDR2 LQKENI. This CDR3 reads CASSPAISDHSFF. The CDR3 DNA reads as TGTGCCAGCTCACCCGCCATTTCGGATCACTCTTTCTTT.

The chain uses TRBV10-3 and TRBJ1-1, with a weak D call TRBD1 (5 bases). CDR3 size: 13 residues. Trimming shortened V by 6 bases and J by 7 bases, and 15 bases separated the two germline ends. Germline V gene sequence: CDR1 ENHRY, CDR2 SYGVKD. The CDR3 DNA sequence: TGTGCCATCAGAGCCGGGGCCTGGGGTGAAGCTTTCTTT. Its translation: CAIRAGAWGEAFF.

The chain links TRBV5-1 to TRBJ2-7; 7 positions match TRBD1. This CDR3 has 16 amino acids. Losses at the gene ends were 0 bases for V and 5 bases for J; bases not matched to a gene: 11. Germline CDR1 is SGHRS and CDR2 is YFSETQ. The chain's CDR3 is CASSLDVHGTVHEQYF. The CDR3 DNA reads TGCGCCAGCAGCTTGGATGTCCACGGGACAGTCCACGAGCAGTACTTC.

The rearrangement uses TRBV10-3 and TRBJ1-1, with TRBD1 identical over 7 bases. CDR3 length equals 14 residues. Germline V gene sequence: CDR1 ENHRY, CDR2 SYGVKD. V shed 5 bases and J 2 bases; nucleotides not matched to a gene: 5. CDR3 in DNA: TGTGCCATCAGTCGCCGGACAGGTAACACTGAAGCTTTCTTT. As protein: CAISRRTGNTEAFF.

The gene calls are TRBV19 and TRBJ2-7, with D perhaps matching TRBD1 or TRBD2 (5 bases each). Germline V gene sequence: CDR1 LNHDA, CDR2 SQIVND (reference sequence). This CDR3 contains 13 residues. Trimming left V 4 bases short and J 2 bases short, with 9 bases between. CDR3 coding DNA: TGTGCCAGTAGTAATGGGGGACCCTACGAGCAGTACTTC. Encoded protein: CASSNGGPYEQYF. Filled out from reference TRBV19 and TRBJ2-7, the complete variable domain reads DGGITQSPKYLFRKEGQNVTLSCEQNLNHDAMYWYRQDPGQGLRLIYYSQIVNDFQKGDIAEGYSVSREKKESFPLTVTSAQKNPTAFYLCASSNGGPYEQYFGPGTRLTVT.

This chain joins TRBV28 and TRBJ1-2, with D hard to call. Trimming shortened V by 2 bases and J by 4 bases, and 8 bases separated the two germline ends. Germline CDR1 MDHEN, CDR2 SYDVKM. CDR3 size: 13 residues. For the CDR3, the DNA is TGTGCCAGCAGTTTACGGGGTACCTATGGCTACACCTTC. Its protein is CASSLRGTYGYTF.

The CDR3 loop reads CASSTDGFYDTQYF. The CDR3, as DNA: TGTGCCAGCAGTACGGACGGTTTTTACGATACGCAGTATTTT. This sequence joins TRBV6-4 and TRBJ2-3; D gene unclear. The germline V gene has CDR1 MRHNA and CDR2 SNTAGT. Deletions cut 5 bases from V and 6 bases from J, with 15 bases between. The length of the CDR3 is 14 residues.

The chain is built from TRBV18 and TRBJ1-5, with a tentative D call TRBD1 (6 bases). Germline V gene data show CDR1 as KGHSH and CDR2 as LQKENI. V dropped 3 bases and J dropped 5 bases, with 17 bases sitting between them. The CDR3 covers 16 residues. The chain's CDR3 is CASSPSFNREYQPQHF. CDR3 DNA: TGTGCCAGCTCACCTTCGTTCAACAGGGAATATCAGCCCCAGCATTTT. Full variable domain (remainder filled in from reference TRBV18 and TRBJ1-5): NAGVMQNPRHLVRRRGQEARLRCSPMKGHSHVYWYRQLPEEGLKFMVYLQKENIIDESGMPKERFSAEFPKEGPSILRIQQVVRGDSAAYFCASSPSFNREYQPQHFGDGTRLSIL.

CDR3 loop: CASSGQAQETQYF. DNA for the CDR3: TGTGCCAGCAGTGGACAGGCCCAAGAGACCCAGTACTTC. The chain has TRBV2 and TRBJ2-5; D possibly corresponds to TRBD1 (6 bases). V was trimmed by 4 bases and J by 1 base, leaving 7 bases between them. Germline V gives CDR1 SNHLY, CDR2 FYNNEI. The CDR3 consists of 13 residues.